The sequence of this TCR beta chain was determined in a study of PD-1 blockade in classical Hodgkin lymphoma. Study conclusions and caveats: Newly diagnosed patients were said to have less baseline TCR diversity than healthy donors did. The CD4+ diversity rise by C4D1 was clearest in complete responders. Factors driving the repertoire differences, possibly disease activity or prior therapy, remain undefined.

This clone was detected only once. Its specificity is unknown. Germline trimming cut 3 bases from V and 7 bases from J; bases unmatched to any gene: 0. This CDR3 spans 12 amino acids. The germline V gene has CDR1 SEHNR and CDR2 FQNEAQ (reference sequence). Method: immunoSEQ multiplex PCR; TCRdb's copy keeps in-frame clones and lacks some. Of just over 25,000 clones detected, about nine tenths appear once; the ten largest clones hold 2.5%. Brentuximab vedotin exposure varied, and every patient relapsed after autologous stem cell transplantation. Sequenced material: peripheral blood mononuclear cells (PBMCs), taken at baseline. The V and J genes are TRBV7-9 and TRBJ2-1, with TRBD1 matching over 7 bases. This TCR was recovered from a human donor with classical Hodgkin lymphoma. This CDR3 is CASSLGQNEQFF. Here the CDR3 DNA reads TGTGCCAGCAGCTTGGGACAGAATGAGCAGTTCTTC.